This TCR beta chain derives from a study of T cell responses to AZD1222 COVID-19 vaccine. This table comes from immunoSEQ multiplex PCR, and its TCRdb copy is limited to in-frame clones, with some not included. The sample contains 85,000 to 120,000 clones, about 88% of which appear only once. As to this clone: Its cognate antigen is unknown.

Broader study findings: AZD1222 recipients seropositive at baseline numbered only five to seven.

V shed 4 bases, J shed 3 bases, and the junction held 5 bases outside the gene matches. The CDR3 length is 15 residues. Per germline, CDR1 SGHRS and CDR2 YFSETQ. This TCR was recovered from an adult in good health. The chain joins TRBV5-1 to TRBJ2-1; 9 bases agree with TRBD2. Material: peripheral blood, obtained on day 0 of AZD1222 vaccination. In DNA, the CDR3 is TGCGCCAGCAGCGAGGGACTAGCAAACTACAATGAGCAGTTCTTC. Translated: CASSEGLANYNEQFF.